What follows are 20 T cell receptor beta chains derived from one specimen sequenced in a study of control samples from healthy donors and cancer patients. The table came from immunoSEQ multiplex PCR; TCRdb's copy has only in-frame clones and leaves some out. The table lists tens of thousands of clones, 91% of them singletons, with approximately 12% in the top ten. The sample was PBMCs. The origin of the receptors is a man aged 45 to 65 with lung cancer.

V gene TRBV5-5 combines with J gene TRBJ2-5; 9 bases are shared with TRBD1. With 0 bases clipped from V and 5 bases from J, the junction kept 5 bases outside the gene matches. Germline V gene data show CDR1 as SGHKS and CDR2 as YYEKEE (reference sequence). The CDR3 loop spans 15 amino acids. CDR3 loop: CASSLGTGGVETQYF. CDR3 sequence (DNA): TGTGCCAGCAGCTTGGGTACAGGGGGCGTGGAGACCCAGTACTTC.

This rearrangement joins TRBV29-1 to TRBJ1-1; D uncertain. Germline V gene sequence: CDR1 SQVTM, CDR2 ANQGSEA. CDR3 length: 16 amino acids. V lost 2 bases and J lost 1, with 17 bases in between. As DNA, the CDR3 is TGCAGCGTTGAAACTTGGCAGGTCGGATGGAACACTGAAGCTTTCTTT. It translates to CSVETWQVGWNTEAFF.

The chain links TRBV7-2 to TRBJ1-3; 7 bases align to TRBD1. With 4 bases clipped from V and 3 bases from J, the junction kept 3 bases outside the gene matches. The germline V gene encodes CDR1 SGHTA and CDR2 FQGNSA. The CDR3 is 14 residues long. For the CDR3, the DNA is TGTGCCAGCAGCTCGACAGGGTTTGGAAACACCATATATTTT. This sequence encodes CASSSTGFGNTIYF.

The chain combines TRBV9 with TRBJ2-5, with a tentative D call TRBD1 (6 bases). The germline V gene has CDR1 SGDLS and CDR2 YYNGEE. The CDR3 contains 16 residues. V lost 0 bases to trimming and J lost 0 bases, with 12 bases between them. CDR3 loop: CASSVGMGDNQETQYF. Here the CDR3 DNA reads TGTGCCAGCAGCGTAGGTATGGGGGACAACCAAGAGACCCAGTACTTC.

The chain joins TRBV10-3 to TRBJ2-5; tentative D call: TRBD2 (5 bases). The V gene lost 8 bases and the J gene lost 10 bases, with 17 bases spanning the gap. This CDR3 comprises 12 residues. Germline values: CDR1 ENHRY, CDR2 SYGVKD. The CDR3 reads CAIRERDKRQYF. CDR3 nucleotide sequence: TGTGCCATCCGGGAAAGGGATAAGCGCCAGTACTTC.

This sequence joins TRBV10-1 and TRBJ2-2; possibly TRBD1 for D (5 bases). V was pared by 6 bases and J by 4 bases, with 18 bases between. The length of the CDR3 is 16 residues. Germline-derived CDR1 and CDR2 are WNHNN and SYGVQD (reference sequence). CDR3 in DNA: TGCGCCAGCAGCGATGACAGCCAAAGTTCCACCGGGGAGCTGTTTTTT. Translating it yields CASSDDSQSSTGELFF.

The chain uses TRBV18 and TRBJ2-5; D is ambiguous. With 4 bases removed from V and 0 bases from J, the gap between germline ends came to 3 bases. Germline CDR1 is KGHSH and CDR2 is LQKENI. The CDR3 sequence is 12 residues long. The CDR3, as DNA: TGTGCCAGCTCACGGGACCAAGAGACCCAGTACTTC. Translation: CASSRDQETQYF.

The chain carries TRBV19 and TRBJ2-5; 7 bases fit TRBD1. The CDR3 loop spans 13 amino acids. The germline V gene has CDR1 LNHDA and CDR2 SQIVND (reference sequence). V gave up 8 bases and J gave up 2 bases; unmatched junction bases: 5. CDR3 sequence (DNA): TGTGCCAGTCGCCCGGGACAGCAAGAGACCCAGTACTTC. Its protein product is CASRPGQQETQYF.

This clone was observed a handful of times. The DNA for the CDR3 is TGCAGTGCTAGTCCGCCGCTTTCTAGGGCTGAAGCTTTCTTT. Translated: CSASPPLSRAEAFF. V gene TRBV20-1 combines with J gene TRBJ1-1; D is unresolved. The V gene lost 3 bases and the J gene lost 6 bases, with 17 bases spanning the gap. The CDR3 length is 14 residues. Germline assignment: CDR1 DFQATT and CDR2 SNEGSKA (reference sequence).

The chain employs TRBV12-5 and TRBJ2-6; 10 bases fit TRBD1. This CDR3 comprises 22 residues. The trim removed 4 bases at V and 0 bases at J, leaving 18 bases unmatched. From germline, CDR1 is LGHNT and CDR2 FRNRAP. The DNA of the CDR3 is TGTGCTAGTGGTTGGATACGGACAGGGGGGGTCCTCTATACCTCTGGGGCCAACGTCCTGACTTTC. Amino acids: CASGWIRTGGVLYTSGANVLTF.

The V call is TRBV4-2, the J call TRBJ2-2, with D unresolved. Germline V gene data show CDR1 as LGHNA and CDR2 as YNFKEQ. The CDR3 runs 14 residues. Trimming shortened V by 0 bases and J by 8 bases, and 10 bases separated the two germline ends. The CDR3 sequence: CASSQDRELGELFF. CDR3 bases: TGTGCCAGCAGCCAAGATAGGGAATTAGGGGAGCTGTTTTTT.

The V and J genes are TRBV19 and TRBJ1-1; the D gene is possibly TRBD1 (5 bases). V shed 4 bases and J shed 0 bases, with 9 bases lying between them. The CDR3 runs to 14 residues. The germline V gene encodes CDR1 LNHDA and CDR2 SQIVND (reference sequence). CDR3 protein: CASSTGQMNTEAFF. The CDR3 nucleotides are TGTGCCAGTAGTACGGGGCAGATGAACACTGAAGCTTTCTTT.

The chain combines TRBV6-5 with TRBJ2-1, with D unresolved. The germline CDR1 and CDR2 sequences are MNHEY and SVGAGI. Between the trimmed V and J ends, which lost 2 bases and 6 bases, there was a span of 8 bases. The CDR3 is 13 residues long. CDR3 in DNA: TGTGCCAGCAGTTACGGCAGGTTCAATGAGCAGTTCTTC. Its protein is CASSYGRFNEQFF.

V is TRBV28 and J is TRBJ2-3; TRBD1 might be the D (5 bases). Germline CDR1 and CDR2: MDHEN and SYDVKM. This CDR3 comprises 14 residues. Trimming stripped 2 bases from V and 1 base from J, with 7 bases between. CDR3 loop: CASSLEGGTDTQYF. The CDR3 DNA sequence: TGTGCCAGCAGTTTAGAAGGGGGCACAGATACGCAGTATTTT.

V gene TRBV18 combines with J gene TRBJ1-3; tentatively, D is TRBD1 (6 bases). Germline CDR1 reads KGHSH; CDR2 reads LQKENI. V was pared by 3 bases and J by 2 bases, with 14 bases between. The CDR3 length is 16 residues. CDR3 residues: CASSPNAGATGNTIYF. In nucleotides, the CDR3 is TGTGCCAGCTCACCCAACGCAGGGGCAACTGGAAACACCATATATTTT.

The chain joins TRBV3-1 (or the pseudogene TRBV3-2) to TRBJ1-1; D not resolved. Germline V CDR1 and CDR2: LGHDT, YNNKEL (reference sequence). The CDR3 sequence is 13 residues long. Between the trimmed V and J ends, which lost 1 base and 3 bases, there was a span of 6 bases. The CDR3 protein is CASSQARDTEAFF. CDR3 nucleotide sequence: TGTGCCAGCAGCCAAGCTAGGGACACTGAAGCTTTCTTT.

The gene calls are TRBV28 and TRBJ1-2; D is possibly TRBD1 (5 bases). This CDR3 is 14 amino acids long. CDR1 MDHEN and CDR2 SYDVKM come from the germline V gene. The V end was cut by 5 bases, the J end by 4 bases, with 14 bases between. CDR3 residues: CASSPQGSGYGYTF. The CDR3 DNA is TGTGCCAGCAGTCCCCAGGGTTCCGGCTATGGCTACACCTTC.

The chain joins TRBV5-1 to TRBJ2-7; 7 positions agree with TRBD1. CDR3 length: 15 amino acids. The junction had 10 bases not matched to a gene; V was cut back by 4 bases and J by 3 bases. Germline CDR1 and CDR2: SGHRS and YFSETQ. CDR3 region: CASSIADRDIYEQYF. The CDR3 DNA reads as TGCGCCAGCAGCATCGCCGACAGGGACATCTACGAGCAGTACTTC.

The CDR3: CASSLAVGGPTEAFF. The CDR3 DNA reads as TGCGCCAGCAGCTTGGCCGTCGGGGGCCCCACTGAAGCTTTCTTT. The V call is TRBV5-1, the J call TRBJ1-1, with a tentative D call TRBD1 (6 bases). Trimming left V 0 bases short and J 4 bases short, with 13 bases between. The CDR3 is 15 amino acids. Germline V gives CDR1 SGHRS, CDR2 YFSETQ.

The chain recombines TRBV14 with TRBJ2-3, with TRBD2 identical over 8 bases. This CDR3 is 16 amino acids long. Germline CDR1 is SGHDN and CDR2 is FVKESK. J gave up 2 bases and V 4 bases, and 8 bases lay outside the gene matches. The chain's CDR3 is CASSRSERGHTDTQYF. CDR3 in DNA: TGTGCCAGCAGCCGGTCCGAGCGGGGGCACACAGATACGCAGTATTTT.